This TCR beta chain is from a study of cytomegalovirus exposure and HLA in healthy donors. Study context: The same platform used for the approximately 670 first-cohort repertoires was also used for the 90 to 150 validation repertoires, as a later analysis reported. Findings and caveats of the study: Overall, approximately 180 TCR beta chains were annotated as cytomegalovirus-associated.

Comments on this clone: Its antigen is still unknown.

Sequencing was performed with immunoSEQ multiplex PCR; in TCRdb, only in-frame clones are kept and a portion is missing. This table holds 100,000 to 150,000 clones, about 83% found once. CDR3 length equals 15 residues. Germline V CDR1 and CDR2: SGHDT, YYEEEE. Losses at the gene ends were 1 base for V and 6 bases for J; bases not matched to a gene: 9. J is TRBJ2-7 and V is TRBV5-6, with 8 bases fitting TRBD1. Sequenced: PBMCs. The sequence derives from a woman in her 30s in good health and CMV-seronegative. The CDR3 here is CASSLLRQGALEQYF. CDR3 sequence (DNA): TGTGCCAGCAGCTTGCTAAGGCAGGGGGCGCTCGAGCAGTACTTC.